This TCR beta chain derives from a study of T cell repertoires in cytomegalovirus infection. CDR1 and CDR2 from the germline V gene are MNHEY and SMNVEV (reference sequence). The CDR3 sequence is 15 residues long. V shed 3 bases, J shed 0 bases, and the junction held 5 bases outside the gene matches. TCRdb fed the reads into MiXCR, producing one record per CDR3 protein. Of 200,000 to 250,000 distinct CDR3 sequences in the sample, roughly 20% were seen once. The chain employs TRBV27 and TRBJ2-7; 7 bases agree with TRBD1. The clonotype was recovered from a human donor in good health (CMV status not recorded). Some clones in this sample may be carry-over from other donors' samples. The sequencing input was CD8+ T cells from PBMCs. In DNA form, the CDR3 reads TGTGCCAGCAGTTTTAAGGGGGCCAGCTCCTACGAGCAGTACTTC. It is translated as CASSFKGASSYEQYF.